This is a list of T cell receptor beta chains from one sample in a study of identical twins. MiXCR, applied by TCRdb to the 5' RACE reads, yields one record per CDR3 protein. The sample contains about 340,000 distinct CDR3 sequences, 12% of which appear only once. A further study also used this sample, focusing on yellow fever vaccine responses in identical twins.

Sequencing was done on a sample of CD8+ T cells sorted from blood. The receptors were gathered from a woman aged 18-30 years in good health. Each CDR3 is given with its conserved first and last residue. D genes are given only for firm matches. Size values are once, few and many counts, or a class for expanded clones, and some rows have none.

V	size	J	D	DNA	CDR3
TRBV12-3/TRBV12-4	few	TRBJ1-2	NA	TGTGCCAGCAGTTCCAGGGATAACTATGGCTACACCTTC	CASSSRDNYGYTF
TRBV4-1	many	TRBJ2-7	TRBD1	TGCGCCAGCAGCCAAGCGGGACAGGCAACCTACGAGCAGTACTTC	CASSQAGQATYEQYF
TRBV10-3	NA	TRBJ2-5	NA	TGTGCCATCAGTGAGTCAGGGAAAGAGACCCAGTACTTC	CAISESGKETQYF
TRBV13	few	TRBJ2-3	NA	TGTGCCAGCACACAGACGGCAGATACGCAGTATTTT	CASTQTADTQYF
TRBV28	few	TRBJ2-5	NA	TGTGCCAGCAGTCCTCGTCGGACAGAAGAAGAGACCCAGTACTTC	CASSPRRTEEETQYF
TRBV29-1	many	TRBJ2-5	NA	TGCAGCGTTGACCGGACACGAAGGCAAGAGACCCAGTACTTC	CSVDRTRRQETQYF
TRBV3-1	few	TRBJ2-2	NA	TGTGCCAGCACTACGAGAAGTCCCGGCGGGGAGCTGTTTTTT	CASTTRSPGGELFF
TRBV4-1	many	TRBJ1-3	NA	TGCGCCAGCAGCCCTCGTGGGCCTTCTGGAAACACCATATATTTT	CASSPRGPSGNTIYF
TRBV21-1	few	TRBJ1-1	NA	TGTGCCAGCAGCGCTGGGACCGGGACCCTGAACACTGAAGCTTTCTTT	CASSAGTGTLNTEAFF
TRBV4-1	few	TRBJ2-2	NA	TGCGCCAGCAGCCTCCAACCTCTAGGGGGGACCGGGGAGCTGTTTTTT	CASSLQPLGGTGELFF
TRBV6-1	few	TRBJ2-7	TRBD1	TGTGCCAGCAGGGGGACAGGGGGACCCGAGCAGTACTTC	CASRGTGGPEQYF
TRBV27	NA	TRBJ2-5	NA	TGTGCCAGCAGTTTACTACCTGATAGAGAGACCCAGTACTTC	CASSLLPDRETQYF
TRBV12-5	few	TRBJ2-1	NA	TGTGCTAGTGGATCTGACAGCAATGAGCAGTTCTTC	CASGSDSNEQFF
TRBV28	NA	TRBJ2-1	TRBD2	TGTGCCAGCAACCCGGGACTAGCGGGAGAGGGCCGTCGGAAGGTTGAGCAGTTCTTC	CASNPGLAGEGRRKVEQFF
TRBV29-1	many	TRBJ1-1	NA	TGCAGCGTTGCGGGGGGGGAGAACACTGAAGCTTTCTTT	CSVAGGENTEAFF
TRBV12-3/TRBV12-4	many	TRBJ2-2	TRBD2	TGTGCCAGCAGTCCGACTAGCGGGATTGAAACCGGGGAGCTGTTTTTT	CASSPTSGIETGELFF
TRBV15	NA	TRBJ1-2	NA	TGTGCCACCAGCATAGACGCGGGACATTCGAGGTACTATGGCTACACCTTC	CATSIDAGHSRYYGYTF
TRBV3-1	once	TRBJ2-3	TRBD1	TGTGCCAGCAGCCCGGGACAGGGGTTCGATACGCAGTATTTT	CASSPGQGFDTQYF
TRBV6-4	few	TRBJ1-2	NA	TGTGCCAGCAGTGACGGTCTCGTTTACACCTTC	CASSDGLVYTF
TRBV27	many	TRBJ2-3	TRBD1	TGTGCCAGCAGTTCTACCCGGGACAGGGCCTATACGCAGTATTTT	CASSSTRDRAYTQYF
TRBV27	NA	TRBJ2-7	NA	TGTGCCAGCAGTTTAGCCGACAGTGGGCTGGAGCAGTACTTC	CASSLADSGLEQYF
TRBV5-1	NA	TRBJ1-1	NA	TGCGCCAGCAGCTTGATGTTGAACACTGAAGCTTTCTTT	CASSLMLNTEAFF
TRBV24-1	NA	TRBJ2-5	NA	TGTGCCACCAGTGATTTGGAGGCGGGGGCACAAGAGACCCAGTACTTC	CATSDLEAGAQETQYF
TRBV24-1	NA	TRBJ2-1	TRBD1	TGTGCCACCAGTGGCCGACAGGGTCCCGATGAGCAGTTCTTC	CATSGRQGPDEQFF
TRBV4-1	many	TRBJ1-6	NA	TGCGCCAGCAGCCAAGAGATGACGGATTTTAATTCACCCCTCCACTTT	CASSQEMTDFNSPLHF
TRBV4-2	few	TRBJ1-2	NA	TGTGCCAGCAGCCAAGATAATTGGGCTAACTATGGCTACACCTTC	CASSQDNWANYGYTF
TRBV14	many	TRBJ1-1	NA	TGTGCCAGCGGGCCCGGCACAGCTATGAACACTGAAGCTTTCTTT	CASGPGTAMNTEAFF
TRBV7-9	NA	TRBJ2-7	NA	TGTGCCAGCAGCTCCCCGCCTGGGGACGAGCAGTACTTC	CASSSPPGDEQYF
TRBV5-1	NA	TRBJ2-7	TRBD1	TGCGCCAGCAGCGCGGGACAGGGGGGCTCCTACGAGCAGTACTTC	CASSAGQGGSYEQYF
TRBV28	NA	TRBJ1-5	NA	TGTGCCAGCAGCCCGGATCAGCCCCAGCATTTT	CASSPDQPQHF
TRBV15	many	TRBJ2-3	NA	TGTGCCACCAGCAGAGATGGCGGTGTGCCAGATACGCAGTATTTT	CATSRDGGVPDTQYF
TRBV3-1	NA	TRBJ2-3	TRBD2	TGTGCCAGCAGCGACTACCTAGCGGGAGGGCCAGATACGCAGTATTTT	CASSDYLAGGPDTQYF
TRBV11-2	few	TRBJ2-2	NA	TGTGCCAGCAGCTTCCCCACGGGAAGACCTCTCGCGAACACCGGGGAGCTGTTTTTT	CASSFPTGRPLANTGELFF
TRBV7-2	few	TRBJ2-1	NA	TGTGCCAGCAGCTCAGGATCGGAGGAGAGTGAGCAGTTCTTC	CASSSGSEESEQFF
TRBV11-2	few	TRBJ2-3	TRBD2	TGTGCCAGCAGCCCCCCCGGGACTAGCGGGAGGCGGGCAGATACGCAGTATTTT	CASSPPGTSGRRADTQYF
TRBV28	NA	TRBJ2-7	TRBD2	TGTGCCAGCAGTTTAGAGGGGACTAGATTCGAGCAGTACTTC	CASSLEGTRFEQYF
TRBV9	NA	TRBJ2-7	TRBD2	TGTGCCAGCAGCCCTCATTGGACTAGCGGGAGGGTCGAGCAGTACTTC	CASSPHWTSGRVEQYF
TRBV5-6	few	TRBJ2-1	NA	TGTGCCAGCAGCTCAGAGTTAGCTTACTATGAGCAGTTCTTC	CASSSELAYYEQFF
TRBV18	NA	TRBJ2-1	TRBD2	TGTGCCAGCTCACCCCGGGGCCCGGGGGGTGAGCAGTTCTTC	CASSPRGPGGEQFF
TRBV20-1	NA	TRBJ2-1	NA	TGCAGTGCTAGAGGTATAGGGACTTCCGATGAGCAGTTCTTC	CSARGIGTSDEQFF
TRBV4-1	few	TRBJ1-6	NA	TGCGCCAGCAGCCAACCCGACACACATAATTCACCCCTCCACTTT	CASSQPDTHNSPLHF
TRBV4-1	few	TRBJ2-5	NA	TGCGCCAGCAGCCCCGAACCAGGGCCTGGAGAGACCCAGTACTTC	CASSPEPGPGETQYF
TRBV28	NA	TRBJ2-5	TRBD2	TGTGCCAGCAGTTTCCCTCAGCGGGGGTCGCAAGAGACCCAGTACTTC	CASSFPQRGSQETQYF
TRBV24-1	few	TRBJ2-1	NA	TGTGCCACCAGTGATTCAACAGGCGAGCAGTTCTTC	CATSDSTGEQFF
TRBV6-5	many	TRBJ2-1	TRBD2	TGTGCCAGCAGTTCCGCCTGGGAGGGGTACGAGCAGTTCTTC	CASSSAWEGYEQFF
TRBV7-9	many	TRBJ2-1	NA	TGTGCCAGCAGGAAGACGATCGATGAGCAGTTCTTC	CASRKTIDEQFF
TRBV12-3/TRBV12-4	few	TRBJ2-2	NA	TGTGCCAGCAGTAGATCCCGGGACTGGAACACCGGGGAGCTGTTTTTT	CASSRSRDWNTGELFF
TRBV29-1	few	TRBJ2-2	TRBD1	TGCAGCGTCGGACAGGGAAACACCGGGGAGCTGTTTTTT	CSVGQGNTGELFF
TRBV4-2	few	TRBJ2-1	TRBD2	TGTGCCAGCAGCCATCAGACTAGCGGCTCCTACAATGAGCAGTTCTTC	CASSHQTSGSYNEQFF
TRBV12-3/TRBV12-4	many	TRBJ1-5	NA	TGTGCCAGCAGTTGGGTCGAAGCCAACAATCAGCCCCAGCATTTT	CASSWVEANNQPQHF
TRBV7-8	NA	TRBJ1-1	NA	TGTGCCAGCAGCTTAGCTGGGGCCGTCGGGAACACTGAAGCTTTCTTT	CASSLAGAVGNTEAFF
TRBV11-3	NA	TRBJ2-1	NA	TGTGCCAGCAGCTTAGTATTGAAGGGCCCCCAGCAGTTCTTC	CASSLVLKGPQQFF
TRBV6-4	few	TRBJ2-1	TRBD2	TGTGCCAGCAGTAAGACTAGCGGGGTGGATGAGCAGTTCTTC	CASSKTSGVDEQFF
TRBV7-3	NA	TRBJ2-7	NA	TGTGCCAGCAGCTCTGGGGGTCAGTACGAGCAGTACTTC	CASSSGGQYEQYF
TRBV14	NA	TRBJ2-5	TRBD1	TGTGCCAGCAGCCAAGGGGACAGGTATCTGCCCCAGTACTTC	CASSQGDRYLPQYF
TRBV4-1	NA	TRBJ1-5	TRBD1	TGCGCCAGCAGCCCTTGGACAGGGGAGGGCAATCAGCCCCAGCATTTT	CASSPWTGEGNQPQHF
TRBV11-2	many	TRBJ2-7	NA	TGTGCCAGCACCAGCTATCGGGGCTCCTACGAGCAGTACTTC	CASTSYRGSYEQYF